These T cell receptor beta chains were read from a single sample in a study of blood T cell repertoires in COVID-19. This table comes from immunoSEQ multiplex PCR, and its TCRdb copy is limited to in-frame clones, with some not included. The data contain 80,000 to 95,000 clones, approximately 85% of them singletons. What was sequenced was peripheral blood. The receptors derive from a man in his 70s with acute or convalescent COVID-19. Each CDR3 is given with its conserved first and last residue. D genes are given only for firm matches. Some rows have no size entry. The others give once, few or many, or a class for an expanded clone.

size	J	V	D	DNA	CDR3
NA	TRBJ1-5	TRBV6-6	TRBD1	TGTGCCAGCAGTTACTTGGCAGGGGGTGCCGGGCAGCCCCAGCATTTT	CASSYLAGGAGQPQHF
NA	TRBJ1-6	TRBV15	NA	TGTGCCACCAGCAGAGGACAATATAATTCACCCCTCCACTTT	CATSRGQYNSPLHF
NA	TRBJ2-2	TRBV2	NA	TGTGCCAGCAGTGTTGAACTTACCGGGGAGCTGTTTTTT	CASSVELTGELFF
once	TRBJ2-1	TRBV19	NA	TGTGCCAGTACCCCGGGGGGCGCCTACAATGAGCAGTTCTTC	CASTPGGAYNEQFF
NA	TRBJ2-2	TRBV10-3	TRBD2	TGTGCCATCAGTGGACGGGGGGACACCGGGGAGCTGTTTTTT	CAISGRGDTGELFF
NA	TRBJ2-7	TRBV18	NA	TGTGCCAGCTCACCCATGACAAATCCCTACGAGCAGTACTTC	CASSPMTNPYEQYF
once	TRBJ2-3	TRBV4-3	NA	TGCGCCAGCAGCCAAGAGGCAGGCGGGATAAAAACAGATACGCAGTATTTT	CASSQEAGGIKTDTQYF
NA	TRBJ1-2	TRBV27	NA	TGTGCCAGCAGTCCTCAGCGGGTCCAACACTATGGCTACACCTTC	CASSPQRVQHYGYTF
NA	TRBJ1-5	TRBV28	NA	TGTGCCAGCAGTCCCGATATCTATGAACCCCAGCATTTT	CASSPDIYEPQHF
NA	TRBJ2-3	TRBV5-5	TRBD1	TGTGCCAGCAGATGGGGACAGACTAGCACAGATACGCAGTATTTT	CASRWGQTSTDTQYF
NA	TRBJ2-2	TRBV9	NA	TGTGCCAGCAGCGTCCTAGCCGGGGGCACCGGGGAGCTGTTTTTT	CASSVLAGGTGELFF
NA	TRBJ1-3	TRBV10-3	NA	TGTGCCATCAGTGACCCTACCAGCGGGGCCCGCGGAAACACCATATATTTT	CAISDPTSGARGNTIYF